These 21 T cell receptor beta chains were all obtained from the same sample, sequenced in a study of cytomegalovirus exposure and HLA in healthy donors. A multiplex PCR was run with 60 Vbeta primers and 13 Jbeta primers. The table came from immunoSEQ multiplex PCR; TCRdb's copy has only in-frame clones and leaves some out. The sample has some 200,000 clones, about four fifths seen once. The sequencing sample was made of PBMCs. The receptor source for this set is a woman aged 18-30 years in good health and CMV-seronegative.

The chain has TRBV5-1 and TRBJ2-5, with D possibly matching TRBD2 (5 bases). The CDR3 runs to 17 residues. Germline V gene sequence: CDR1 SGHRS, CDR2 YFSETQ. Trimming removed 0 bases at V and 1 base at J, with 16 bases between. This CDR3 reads CASSLGGRLGFQETQYF. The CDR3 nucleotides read TGCGCCAGCAGCTTGGGAGGGCGGCTGGGCTTCCAAGAGACCCAGTACTTC. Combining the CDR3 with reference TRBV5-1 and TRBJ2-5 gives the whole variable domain KAGVTQTPRYLIKTRGQQVTLSCSPISGHRSVSWYQQTPGQGLQFLFEYFSETQRNKGNFPGRFSGRQFSNSRSEMNVSTLELGDSALYLCASSLGGRLGFQETQYFGPGTRLLVL.

CDR3 protein: CASSQSRETGRIAKNIQYF. The CDR3 DNA follows: TGTGCCAGCAGCCAAAGCCGTGAGACAGGGAGAATAGCCAAAAACATTCAGTACTTC. This chain uses TRBV7-9 with TRBJ2-4, with 7 positions matching TRBD1. This CDR3 is 19 amino acids long. Trimming at V came to 5 bases and at J to 0 bases, leaving 16 bases not matched to a gene. Per the germline V gene, CDR1 is SEHNR and CDR2 is FQNEAQ (reference sequence).

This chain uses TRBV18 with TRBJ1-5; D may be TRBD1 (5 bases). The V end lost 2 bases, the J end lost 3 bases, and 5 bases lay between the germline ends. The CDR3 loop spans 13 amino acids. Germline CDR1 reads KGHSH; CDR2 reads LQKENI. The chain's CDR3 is CASSPGANQPQHF. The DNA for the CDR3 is TGTGCCAGCTCACCAGGGGCCAATCAGCCCCAGCATTTT.

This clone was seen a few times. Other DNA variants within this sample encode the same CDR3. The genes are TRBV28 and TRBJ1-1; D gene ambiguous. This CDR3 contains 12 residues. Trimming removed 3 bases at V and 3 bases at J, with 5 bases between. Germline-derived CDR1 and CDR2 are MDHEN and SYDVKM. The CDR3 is CASSLSYTEAFF. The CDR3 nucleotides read TGTGCCAGCAGTTTGTCTTACACTGAAGCTTTCTTT.

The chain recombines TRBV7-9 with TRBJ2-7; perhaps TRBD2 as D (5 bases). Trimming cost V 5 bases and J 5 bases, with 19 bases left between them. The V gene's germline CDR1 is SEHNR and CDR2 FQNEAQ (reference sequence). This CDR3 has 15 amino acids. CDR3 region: CASSRLGDPSNEQYV. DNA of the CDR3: TGTGCCAGCAGCCGTCTGGGAGACCCTTCCAACGAGCAGTACGTC.

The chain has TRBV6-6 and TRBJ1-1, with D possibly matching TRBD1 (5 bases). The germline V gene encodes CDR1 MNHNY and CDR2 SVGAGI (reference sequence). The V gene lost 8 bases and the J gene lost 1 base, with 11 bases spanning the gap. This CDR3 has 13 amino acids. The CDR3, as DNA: TGTGCCAGCGGGGGAGGGAGGAACACTGAAGCTTTCTTT. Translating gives CASGGGRNTEAFF.

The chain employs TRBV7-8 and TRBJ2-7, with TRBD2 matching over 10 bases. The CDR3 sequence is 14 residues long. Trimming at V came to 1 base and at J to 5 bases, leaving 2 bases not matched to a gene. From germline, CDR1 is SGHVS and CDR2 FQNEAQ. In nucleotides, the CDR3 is TGTGCCAGCAGCTTAGGTCTAGCGGGAGACGAGCAGTACGTC. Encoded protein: CASSLGLAGDEQYV.

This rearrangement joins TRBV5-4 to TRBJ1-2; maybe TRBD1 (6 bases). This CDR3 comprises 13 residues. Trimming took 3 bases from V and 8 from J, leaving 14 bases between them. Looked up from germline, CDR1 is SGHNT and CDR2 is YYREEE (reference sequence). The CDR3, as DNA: TGTGCCAGCAGCTCCGGGACATCCTCCGGCTACACCTTC. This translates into CASSSGTSSGYTF.

In nucleotides, the CDR3 is TGTGCCAGCAGCGCTGGGACAAACTACGAGCAGTACTTC. Amino acids: CASSAGTNYEQYF. The rearrangement links TRBV9 to TRBJ2-7; the D gene is possibly TRBD1 (6 bases). Germline V gene data show CDR1 as SGDLS and CDR2 as YYNGEE. This CDR3 is 13 amino acids long. Trimming removed 3 bases from V and 3 bases from J, with 10 bases in between.

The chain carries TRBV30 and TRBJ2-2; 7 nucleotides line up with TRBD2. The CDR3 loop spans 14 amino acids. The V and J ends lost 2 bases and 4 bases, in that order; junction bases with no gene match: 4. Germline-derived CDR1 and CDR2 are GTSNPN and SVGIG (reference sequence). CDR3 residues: CAWSRLAPTGELFF. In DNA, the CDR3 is TGTGCCTGGAGTCGACTAGCACCCACCGGGGAGCTGTTTTTT.

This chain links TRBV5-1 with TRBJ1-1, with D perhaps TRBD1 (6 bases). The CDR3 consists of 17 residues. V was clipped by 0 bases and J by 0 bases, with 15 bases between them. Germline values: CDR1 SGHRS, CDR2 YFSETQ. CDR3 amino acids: CASSLAVFQGLNTEAFF. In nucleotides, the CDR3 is TGCGCCAGCAGCTTGGCCGTGTTTCAGGGGCTGAACACTGAAGCTTTCTTT.

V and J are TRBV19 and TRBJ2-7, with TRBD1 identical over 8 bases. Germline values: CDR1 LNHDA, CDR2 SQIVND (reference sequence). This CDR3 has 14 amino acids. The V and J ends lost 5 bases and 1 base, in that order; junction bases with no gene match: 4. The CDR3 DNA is TGTGCCAGTAGTGACAGGGGTAAGTCCTACGAGCAGTACGTC. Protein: CASSDRGKSYEQYV.

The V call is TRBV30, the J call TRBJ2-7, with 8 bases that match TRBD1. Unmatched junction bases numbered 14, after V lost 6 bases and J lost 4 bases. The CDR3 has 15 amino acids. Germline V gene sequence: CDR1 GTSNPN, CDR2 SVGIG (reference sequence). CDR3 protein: CACQGANRLQYEQYF. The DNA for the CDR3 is TGTGCCTGCCAGGGGGCGAACCGCCTTCAGTACGAGCAGTACTTC.

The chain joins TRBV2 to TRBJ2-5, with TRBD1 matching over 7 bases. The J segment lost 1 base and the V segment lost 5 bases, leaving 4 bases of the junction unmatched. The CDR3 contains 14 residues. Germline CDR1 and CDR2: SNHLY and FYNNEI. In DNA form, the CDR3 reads TGTGCCAGCAGTCCTTGGACAGGCCAAGAGACCCAGTACTTC. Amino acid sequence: CASSPWTGQETQYF.

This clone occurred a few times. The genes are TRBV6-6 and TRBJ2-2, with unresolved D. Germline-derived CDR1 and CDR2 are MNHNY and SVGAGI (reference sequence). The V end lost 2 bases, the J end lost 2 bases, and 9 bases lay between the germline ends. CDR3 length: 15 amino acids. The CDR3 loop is CASSYRGVNTGELFF. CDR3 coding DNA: TGTGCCAGCAGTTACCGAGGAGTAAACACCGGGGAGCTGTTTTTT.

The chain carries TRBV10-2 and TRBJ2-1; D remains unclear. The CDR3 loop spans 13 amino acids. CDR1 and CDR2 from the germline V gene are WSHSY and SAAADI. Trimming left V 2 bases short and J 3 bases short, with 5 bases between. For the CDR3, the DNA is TGCGCCAGCAGTGAGACAGTCTACAATGAGCAGTTCTTC. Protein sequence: CASSETVYNEQFF.

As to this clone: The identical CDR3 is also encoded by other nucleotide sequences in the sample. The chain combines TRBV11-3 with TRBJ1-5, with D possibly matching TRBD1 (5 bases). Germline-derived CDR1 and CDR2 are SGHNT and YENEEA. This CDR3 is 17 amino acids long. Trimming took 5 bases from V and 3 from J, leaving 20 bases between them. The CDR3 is CASSHNRRGEFNQPQHF. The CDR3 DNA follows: TGTGCCAGCAGCCATAACAGGCGGGGCGAGTTCAATCAGCCCCAGCATTTT. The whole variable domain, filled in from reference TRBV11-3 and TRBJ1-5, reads EAGVVQSPRYKIIEKKQPVAFWCNPISGHNTLYWYLQNLGQGPELLIRYENEEAVDDSQLPKDRFSAERLKGVDSTLKIQPAELGDSAVYLCASSHNRRGEFNQPQHFGDGTRLSIL.

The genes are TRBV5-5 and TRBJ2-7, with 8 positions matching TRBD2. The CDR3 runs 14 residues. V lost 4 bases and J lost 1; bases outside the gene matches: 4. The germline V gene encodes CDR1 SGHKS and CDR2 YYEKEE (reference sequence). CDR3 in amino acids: CASSALADSYEQYF. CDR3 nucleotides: TGTGCCAGCAGCGCACTAGCGGATTCCTACGAGCAGTACTTC.

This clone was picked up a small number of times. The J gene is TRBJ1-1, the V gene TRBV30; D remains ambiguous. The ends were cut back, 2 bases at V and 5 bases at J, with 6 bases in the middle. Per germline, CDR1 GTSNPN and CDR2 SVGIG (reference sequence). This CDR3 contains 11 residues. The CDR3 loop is CAWSRWTEAFF. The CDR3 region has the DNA TGTGCCTGGAGTCGGTGGACTGAAGCTTTCTTT.

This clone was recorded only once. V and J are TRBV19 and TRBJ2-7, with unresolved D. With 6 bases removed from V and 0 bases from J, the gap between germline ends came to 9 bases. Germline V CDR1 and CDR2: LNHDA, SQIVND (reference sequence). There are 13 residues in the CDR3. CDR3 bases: TGTGCCAGTAGGTCTAAGTACTCCTACGAGCAGTACTTC. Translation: CASRSKYSYEQYF.

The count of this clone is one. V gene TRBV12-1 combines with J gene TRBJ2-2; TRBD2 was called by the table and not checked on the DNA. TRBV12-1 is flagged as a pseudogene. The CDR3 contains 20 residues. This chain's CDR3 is CASSSTSGTSGTQNTGELFF. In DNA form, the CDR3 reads TGTGCCAGCAGCTCGACATCCGGGACTAGCGGGACTCAGAACACCGGGGAGCTGTTTTTT.